The T cell receptor (beta chain) described here comes from a study of shared clonotypes between healthy human individuals (dated by TCRdb to 2020 to 2021). General notes on the study: The cohort comprised two women and a few men aged 18 to 49 years. For each donor, CD4 naive and CD4 memory were each given three plates, CD8 naive was given two plates, and CD8 memory was given one plate. Blood TCR repertoires of five healthy adults were deeply sequenced to estimate repertoire size and the extent of clonotype sharing between individuals. Different laboratories and diverse techniques were used to prepare libraries and sequence TCR repertoires, to increase sequencing depth and limit assay-specific biases. Per donor, leukapheresis produced somewhere between about 0.9 and 9.5 billion PBMCs. Broader findings and caveats from the paper: Because the study included a small number of donors, the genetic and exposure-history diversity represented was limited. Naive subsets generally had larger estimated clonotype richness than memory subsets. Rarefaction of sorted-subset datasets indicated incomplete sequencing despite the large sequencing depth. When several donors were compared, the shared fraction of clonotypes was about 5% for naive CD4, 3.5% for naive CD8, more than 2% for memory CD4, and 0.3% to 0.5% for memory CD8. Only blood was sampled, and tissue TCR repertoires likely differ from those in blood. Compared with non-shared clonotypes, the clonotypes found in all four sorted-subset donors had higher generation probabilities. Pairwise subsampling led to the expectation that sequencing depth would affect the degree of clonotype sharing among donors.

The germline V gene sets CDR1 to MNHNS and CDR2 to SASEGT. V is trimmed back by 5 bases and J by 5 bases, and the junction contains 2 bases that no gene match accounts for. The CDR3 measures 13 amino acids from cysteine to phenylalanine. Only the CDR3 part of the read is kept: 39 bases, read in frame from the first base. About this clone: Its recognized antigen is unknown. No much larger clone exists at a distance of one base, and base qualities are not known.

Using the deep immunoSEQ assay, multiplex PCR amplified TCR CDR3 regions from genomic DNA. Extracted genomic DNA from each cell subset was spread evenly across all wells of several immunoSEQ 96-well plates, with each plate serving as a replicate. For sorted subsets, roughly 200 ng genomic DNA, equal to tens of thousands of T cell genomes, was loaded into each replicate PCR. The purified libraries were quantified using a Qubit 3.0 fluorometer, sized with a Bioanalyzer 2100, and then quantified again using the KAPA Library Quantification kit. A separate single-read 150-cycle Illumina NextSeq 550 flow cell was used to sequence each immunoSEQ 96-well plate. Concerning the study's data processing: Because the immunoSEQ output included only junctional sequences and no quality scores, the filtering could not be the same as the filtering used for full-length reads. To assign V/J genes and CDR3, sequences were annotated against IMGT germline references using PyIR, a Python wrapper for IgBLAST v1.9. Reads were filtered out if the reads had weak V/J assignments (E-value above 1e-6), no CDR3, stop codons, out-of-frame junctions, or ambiguous translated residues. V3J clonotypes were defined by identical inferred V gene, J gene, and CDR3 amino acid sequence. To compute the percentage overlap between repertoires, the number of shared unique clonotypes was divided by the size of the smaller repertoire. Repertoire richness was assessed with RTK rarefaction, the Chao1 estimator, and Recon v2.1 estimates of unobserved clonotypes. OLGA was used to compute generation probabilities for all TCRbeta clonotypes that the gDNA method yielded from a handful of donors. The clones in this table, taken by TCRdb from immuneACCESS, are in-frame only. Not every clone is retained; where verified, under half of the shortfall comes from an unresolved V gene, and the cause of the rest is unknown. The DNA gave D and trimming, while V, J and clone size come from that table. In this sample the table shows about 1,800,000 clones, 85% to 95% of which occur a single time. Of the sample, around 1.2% is held by the ten largest clones.

For the CD8 naive samples, CD45RO-negative cells were positively selected for CCR7, yielding a CD45RA+CCR7+ population from which TemRA cells were excluded. Healthy HIV-negative adults with no recently reported acute infections or vaccinations were included as donors. Only Caucasian adults living in Nashville, Tennessee, USA were represented among the donors. After blood collection by leukapheresis, PBMCs were isolated using Ficoll-Histopaque density gradient centrifugation and then cryopreserved in the vapor phase of liquid nitrogen. Analytical flow cytometry was used to check the purity and quantity of every magnetically sorted T cell population. Genomic DNA was isolated from each sorted fraction and quantified by UV absorbance on a Nanodrop 2000c.

Sequences were obtained from naive CD8+ T cells sorted from blood. The cell subset or site label, as the study defines it: CD45RA+CCR7+. The chain links TRBV6-1 with TRBJ1-5; 8 bases in the middle match TRBD1. The origin of this receptor is a man aged 18 to 35 in good health. The DNA sequence is as follows: TGTGCCAGCAGTACCAGGGGGCATCAGCCCCAGCATTTT. It encodes CASSTRGHQPQHF.